The source of this TCR beta chain is a study of human T cells and chemical hapten exposure. Study at large: Patients got weekly scalp diphenylcyclopropenone doses over the roughly 22-week study. Patches that contained 0.01% DPC were applied to the upper back and read at 6 days.

As to time point: patch test 2, 6 weeks after DPC sensitization. Treatment described: therapeutic diphenylcyclopropenone sensitization with weekly scalp DPC. J lost 9 bases, V lost 0 bases, and 9 bases had no gene match. CDR1 is SGHNT, CDR2 YYREEE, per germline (reference sequence). The CDR3 is made up of 16 amino acids. Each CDR3 protein gets one entry after TCRdb re-called the RACE reads with MiXCR. This sample has about 110,000 distinct CDR3 sequences, with roughly 9% found just once. The sequences come from whole blood, collected in connection with sensitization to the hapten diphenylcyclopropenone (DPC). The source is a woman aged 40 to 55 with alopecia areata. Some clones in this sample may be carry-over from other donors' samples. The chain is built from TRBV5-4 and TRBJ1-6, with 7 bases matching TRBD1. This CDR3 reads CASSLGADRVGSPLHF. The CDR3 DNA follows: TGTGCCAGCAGCTTGGGGGCCGACAGGGTGGGTTCACCCCTCCACTTT.